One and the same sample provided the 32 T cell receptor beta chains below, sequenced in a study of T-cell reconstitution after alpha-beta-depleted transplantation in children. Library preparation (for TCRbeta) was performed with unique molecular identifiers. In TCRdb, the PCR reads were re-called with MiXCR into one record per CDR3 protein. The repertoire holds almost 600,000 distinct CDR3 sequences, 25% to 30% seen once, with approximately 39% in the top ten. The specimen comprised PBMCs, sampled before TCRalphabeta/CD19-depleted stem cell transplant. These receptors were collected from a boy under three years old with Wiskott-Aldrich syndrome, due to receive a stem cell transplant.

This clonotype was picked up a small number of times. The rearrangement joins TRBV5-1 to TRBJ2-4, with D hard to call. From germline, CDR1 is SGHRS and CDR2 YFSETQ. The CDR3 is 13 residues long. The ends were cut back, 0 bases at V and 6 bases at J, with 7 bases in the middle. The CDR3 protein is CASSLGQTNIQYF. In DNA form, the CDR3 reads TGCGCCAGCAGCTTGGGTCAGACAAACATTCAGTACTTC. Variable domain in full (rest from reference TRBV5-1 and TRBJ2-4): KAGVTQTPRYLIKTRGQQVTLSCSPISGHRSVSWYQQTPGQGLQFLFEYFSETQRNKGNFPGRFSGRQFSNSRSEMNVSTLELGDSALYLCASSLGQTNIQYFGAGTRLSVL.

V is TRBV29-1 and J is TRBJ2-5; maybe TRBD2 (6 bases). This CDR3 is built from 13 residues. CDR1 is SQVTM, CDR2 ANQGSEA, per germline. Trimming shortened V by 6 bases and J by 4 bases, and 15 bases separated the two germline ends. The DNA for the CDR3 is TGCAGCGTCGGGTCTGGAGGGCTAGAGACCCAGTACTTC. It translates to CSVGSGGLETQYF.

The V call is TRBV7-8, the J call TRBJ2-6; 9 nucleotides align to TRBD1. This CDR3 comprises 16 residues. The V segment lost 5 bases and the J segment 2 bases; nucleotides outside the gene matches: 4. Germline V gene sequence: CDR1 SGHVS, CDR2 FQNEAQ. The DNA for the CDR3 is TGTGCCAGCAGCACGTGGACAGGGGCTGGGGCCAACGTCCTGACTTTC. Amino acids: CASSTWTGAGANVLTF.

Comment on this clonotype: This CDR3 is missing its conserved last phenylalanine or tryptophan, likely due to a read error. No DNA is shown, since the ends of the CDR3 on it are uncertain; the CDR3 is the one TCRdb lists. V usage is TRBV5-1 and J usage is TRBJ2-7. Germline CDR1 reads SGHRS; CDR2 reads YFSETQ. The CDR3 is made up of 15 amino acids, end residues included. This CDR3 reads CASSLLVVFLRSTNI.

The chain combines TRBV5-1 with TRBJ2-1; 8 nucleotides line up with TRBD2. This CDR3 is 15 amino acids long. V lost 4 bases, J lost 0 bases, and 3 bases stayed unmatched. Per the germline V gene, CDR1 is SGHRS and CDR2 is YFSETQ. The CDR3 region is CASSGGLDSYNEQFF. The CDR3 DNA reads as TGCGCCAGCAGCGGGGGACTAGACTCCTACAATGAGCAGTTCTTC.

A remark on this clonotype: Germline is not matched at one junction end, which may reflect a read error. CDR3: CCAPEGRLDEQYF. For the CDR3, the DNA is TGCTGTGCCCCTGAGGGCAGGCTAGACGAGCAGTACTTC. The chain employs TRBV20-1 and TRBJ2-7; TRBD2 might be the D (5 bases). The CDR3 covers 13 residues. Germline CDR1 DFQATT, CDR2 SNEGSKA (reference sequence).

The CDR3 DNA sequence: TGTGCCAGCAGCTTTGGGACTAGCCCTCCTACCTACGAGCAGTACTTC. Encoded protein: CASSFGTSPPTYEQYF. The V call is TRBV7-2, the J call TRBJ2-7, with 9 bases matching TRBD2. Germline trimming cut 3 bases from V and 2 bases from J; bases unmatched to any gene: 8. This CDR3 contains 16 residues. Germline V gene sequence: CDR1 SGHTA, CDR2 FQGNSA.

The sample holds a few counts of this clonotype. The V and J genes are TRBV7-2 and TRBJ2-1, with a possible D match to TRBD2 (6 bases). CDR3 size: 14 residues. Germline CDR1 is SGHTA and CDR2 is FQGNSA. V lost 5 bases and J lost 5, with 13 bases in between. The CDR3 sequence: CASSKDYQDNEQFF. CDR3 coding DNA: TGTGCCAGCAGCAAGGACTATCAGGACAATGAGCAGTTCTTC.

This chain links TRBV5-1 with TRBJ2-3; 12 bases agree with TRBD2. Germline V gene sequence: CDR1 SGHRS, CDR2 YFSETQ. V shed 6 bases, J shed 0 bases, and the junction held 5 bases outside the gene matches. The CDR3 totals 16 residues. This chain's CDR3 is CASNALAGGSTDTQYF. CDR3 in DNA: TGCGCCAGCAACGCCCTAGCGGGAGGGAGCACAGATACGCAGTATTTT.

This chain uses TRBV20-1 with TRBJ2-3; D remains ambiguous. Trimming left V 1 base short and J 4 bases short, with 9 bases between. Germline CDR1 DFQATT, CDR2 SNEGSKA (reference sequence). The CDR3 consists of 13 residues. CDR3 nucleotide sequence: TGCAGTGCTAGAGGACAAGCCGCAGATACGCAGTATTTT. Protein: CSARGQAADTQYF.

CDR3 DNA: TGTGCCATCAGTGAGTCGACGGCAAAGAATCAGCCCCAGCATTTT. It encodes CAISESTAKNQPQHF. The chain has TRBV10-3 and TRBJ1-5; unclear D gene. Trimming cost V 0 bases and J 4 bases, with 10 bases left between them. The germline V gene encodes CDR1 ENHRY and CDR2 SYGVKD. The CDR3 covers 15 residues.

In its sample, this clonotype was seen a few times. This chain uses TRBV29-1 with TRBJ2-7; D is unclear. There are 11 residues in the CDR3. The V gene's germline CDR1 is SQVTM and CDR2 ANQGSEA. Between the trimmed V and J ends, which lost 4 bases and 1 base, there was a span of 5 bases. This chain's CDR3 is CSVGRSYEQYF. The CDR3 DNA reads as TGCAGCGTTGGGCGGTCCTACGAGCAGTACTTC.

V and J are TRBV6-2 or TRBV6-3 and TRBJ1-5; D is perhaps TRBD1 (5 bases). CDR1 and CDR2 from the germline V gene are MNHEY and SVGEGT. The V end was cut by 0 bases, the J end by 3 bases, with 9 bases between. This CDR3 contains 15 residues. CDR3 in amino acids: CASSYSGRNNQPQHF. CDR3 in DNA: TGTGCCAGCAGTTACTCGGGACGGAACAATCAGCCCCAGCATTTT.

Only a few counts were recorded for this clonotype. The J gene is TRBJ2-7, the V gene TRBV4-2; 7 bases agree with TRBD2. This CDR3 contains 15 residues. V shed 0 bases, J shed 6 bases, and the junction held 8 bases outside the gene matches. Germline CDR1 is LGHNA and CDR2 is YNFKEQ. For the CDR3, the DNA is TGTGCCAGCAGCCAAGATTCTAGCGGTGTCATCGAGCAGTACTTC. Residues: CASSQDSSGVIEQYF.

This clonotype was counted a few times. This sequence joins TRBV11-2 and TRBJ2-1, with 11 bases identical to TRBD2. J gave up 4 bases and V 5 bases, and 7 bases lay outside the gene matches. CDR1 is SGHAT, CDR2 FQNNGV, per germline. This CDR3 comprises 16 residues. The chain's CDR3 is CASSLRLAGFYNEQFF. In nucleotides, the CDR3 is TGTGCCAGCAGCCTCCGACTAGCGGGATTTTACAATGAGCAGTTCTTC.

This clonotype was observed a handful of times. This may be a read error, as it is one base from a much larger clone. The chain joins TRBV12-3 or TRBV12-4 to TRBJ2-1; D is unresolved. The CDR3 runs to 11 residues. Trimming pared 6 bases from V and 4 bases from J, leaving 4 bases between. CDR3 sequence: CASRLYNEQFF. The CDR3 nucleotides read TGTGCCAGCAGATTATACAATGAGCAGTTCTTC.

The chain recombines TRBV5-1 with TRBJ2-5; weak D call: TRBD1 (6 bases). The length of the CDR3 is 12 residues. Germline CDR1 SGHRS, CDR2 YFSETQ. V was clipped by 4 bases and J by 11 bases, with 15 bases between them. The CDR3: CASSPAGTTQYF. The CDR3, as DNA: TGCGCCAGCAGCCCGGCCGGGACAACGCAGTACTTC.

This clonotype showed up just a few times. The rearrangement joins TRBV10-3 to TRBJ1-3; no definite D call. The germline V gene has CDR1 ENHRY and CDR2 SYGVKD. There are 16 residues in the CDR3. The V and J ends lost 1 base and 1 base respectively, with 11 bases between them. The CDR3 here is CAISEWRGRSGNTIYF. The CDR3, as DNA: TGTGCCATCAGTGAGTGGCGAGGTCGATCTGGAAACACCATATATTTT.

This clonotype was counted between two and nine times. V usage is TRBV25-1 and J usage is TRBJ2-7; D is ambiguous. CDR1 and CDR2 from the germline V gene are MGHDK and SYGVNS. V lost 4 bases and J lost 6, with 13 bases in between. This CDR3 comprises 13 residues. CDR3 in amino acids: CASSGLGVREQYF. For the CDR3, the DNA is TGTGCCAGCAGTGGTCTAGGAGTCCGCGAGCAGTACTTC.

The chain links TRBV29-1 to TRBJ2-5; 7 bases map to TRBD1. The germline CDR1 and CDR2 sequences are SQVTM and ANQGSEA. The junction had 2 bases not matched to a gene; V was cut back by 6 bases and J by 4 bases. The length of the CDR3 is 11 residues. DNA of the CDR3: TGCAGCGTCTCAGGGGGAGAGACCCAGTACTTC. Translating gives CSVSGGETQYF.

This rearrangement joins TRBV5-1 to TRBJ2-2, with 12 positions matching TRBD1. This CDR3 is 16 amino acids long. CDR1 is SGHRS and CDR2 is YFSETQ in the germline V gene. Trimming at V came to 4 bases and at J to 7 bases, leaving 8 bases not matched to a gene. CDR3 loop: CASSPPGQGAGGELFF. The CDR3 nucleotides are TGCGCCAGCAGCCCCCCGGGACAGGGGGCGGGCGGGGAGCTGTTTTTT.

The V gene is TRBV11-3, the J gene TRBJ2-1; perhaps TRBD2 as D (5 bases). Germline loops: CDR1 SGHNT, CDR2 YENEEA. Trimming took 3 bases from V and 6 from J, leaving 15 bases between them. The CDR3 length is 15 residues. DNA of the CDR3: TGTGCCAGCAGCTTGTCCATCCTAGCCAGCAATGAGCAGTTCTTC. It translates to CASSLSILASNEQFF.

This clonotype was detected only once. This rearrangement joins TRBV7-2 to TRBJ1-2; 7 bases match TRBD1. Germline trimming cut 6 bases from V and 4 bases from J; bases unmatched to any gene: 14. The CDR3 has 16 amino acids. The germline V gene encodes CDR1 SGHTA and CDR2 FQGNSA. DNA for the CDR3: TGTGCCAGCAGTCCCTTCCCGGGACAGAAAAGCTATGGCTACACCTTC. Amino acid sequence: CASSPFPGQKSYGYTF.

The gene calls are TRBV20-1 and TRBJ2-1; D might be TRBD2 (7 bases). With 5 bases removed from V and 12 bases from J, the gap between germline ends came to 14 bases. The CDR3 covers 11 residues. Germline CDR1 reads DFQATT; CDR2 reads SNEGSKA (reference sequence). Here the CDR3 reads CSAERGGGQFF. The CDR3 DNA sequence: TGCAGTGCTGAGAGGGGGGGAGGGCAGTTCTTC.

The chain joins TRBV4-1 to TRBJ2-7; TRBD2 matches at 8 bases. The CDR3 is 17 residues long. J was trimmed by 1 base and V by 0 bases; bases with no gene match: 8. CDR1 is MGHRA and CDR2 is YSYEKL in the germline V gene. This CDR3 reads CASSQDTTSGRSYEQYF. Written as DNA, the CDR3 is TGCGCCAGCAGCCAAGATACAACTAGCGGAAGATCCTACGAGCAGTACTTC.

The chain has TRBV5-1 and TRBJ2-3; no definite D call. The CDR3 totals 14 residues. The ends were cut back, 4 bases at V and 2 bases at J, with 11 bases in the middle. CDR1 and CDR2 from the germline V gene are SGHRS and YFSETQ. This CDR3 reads CASSRRADTDTQYF. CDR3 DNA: TGCGCCAGCAGCCGCCGGGCTGACACAGATACGCAGTATTTT.

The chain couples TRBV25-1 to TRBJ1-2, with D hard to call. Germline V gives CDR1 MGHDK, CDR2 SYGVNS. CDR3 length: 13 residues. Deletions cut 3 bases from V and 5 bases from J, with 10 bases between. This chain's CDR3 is CASSENQEYGYTF. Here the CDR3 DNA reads TGTGCCAGCAGTGAGAACCAGGAATATGGCTACACCTTC.

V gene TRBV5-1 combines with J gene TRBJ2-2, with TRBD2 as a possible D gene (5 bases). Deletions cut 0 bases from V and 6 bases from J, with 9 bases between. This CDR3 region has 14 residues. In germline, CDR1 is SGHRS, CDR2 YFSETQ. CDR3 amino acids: CASSLDEGPGELFF. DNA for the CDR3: TGCGCCAGCAGCTTGGATGAGGGCCCCGGGGAGCTGTTTTTT.

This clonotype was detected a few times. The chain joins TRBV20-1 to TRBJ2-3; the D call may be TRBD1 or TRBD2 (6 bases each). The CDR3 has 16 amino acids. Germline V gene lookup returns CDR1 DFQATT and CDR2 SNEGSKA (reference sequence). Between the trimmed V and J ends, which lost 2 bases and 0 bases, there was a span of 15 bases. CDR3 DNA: TGCAGTGCTAGAAGGGATAGGGGGGTGAGCACAGATACGCAGTATTTT. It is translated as CSARRDRGVSTDTQYF.

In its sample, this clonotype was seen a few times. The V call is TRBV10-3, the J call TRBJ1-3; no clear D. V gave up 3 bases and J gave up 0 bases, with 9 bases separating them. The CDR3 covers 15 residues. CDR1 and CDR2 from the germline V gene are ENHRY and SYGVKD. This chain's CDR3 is CAISDPLDSGNTIYF. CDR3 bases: TGTGCCATCAGTGATCCGTTGGACTCTGGAAACACCATATATTTT.

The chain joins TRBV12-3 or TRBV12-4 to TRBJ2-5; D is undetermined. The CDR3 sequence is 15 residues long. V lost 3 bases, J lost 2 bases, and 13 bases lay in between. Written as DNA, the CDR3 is TGTGCCAGCAGTTTTGGAGCACTCGTTCAAGAGACCCAGTACTTC. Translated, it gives CASSFGALVQETQYF.

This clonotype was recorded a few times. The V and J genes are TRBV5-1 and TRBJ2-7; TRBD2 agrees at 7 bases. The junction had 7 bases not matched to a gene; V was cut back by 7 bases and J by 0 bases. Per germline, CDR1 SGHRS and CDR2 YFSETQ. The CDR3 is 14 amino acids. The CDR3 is CASGAGFSSYEQYF. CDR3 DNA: TGCGCCAGCGGAGCGGGATTCAGCTCCTACGAGCAGTACTTC.